This paragraph covers one TCR beta chain sequence. Looked up from germline, CDR1 is SEHNR and CDR2 is FQNEAQ (reference sequence). V trimming: 5 bases; J trimming: 4 bases; junction bases outside the gene matches: 5. The length of the CDR3 is 15 residues. Combining a sample-barcoded 5' primer with a J-beta primer mix, a second PCR ran for roughly 7 to 11 cycles. One entry per CDR3 protein results from TCRdb running MiXCR on the 5' RACE reads. The sample contains hundreds of thousands of distinct CDR3 sequences, about half of which appear only once. This entry belongs to a study of blood T cells in healthy people across ages.

The chain has TRBV7-9 and TRBJ2-2; 9 nucleotides line up with TRBD1. The specimen was blood. This TCR was recovered from a woman in her fifties or sixties in good health. The CDR3 protein is CASSVRDRVTGELFF. The CDR3 coding sequence is TGTGCCAGCAGCGTCCGGGACAGGGTCACCGGGGAGCTGTTTTTT.